The 32 T cell receptor beta chains below all came from one sample that was sequenced in a study of blood T cells in healthy people across ages. A second PCR of 7 to 11 cycles used a sample-barcoded 5' primer and a J-beta primer mix. TCRdb ran MiXCR on the 5' RACE reads and lists one entry per CDR3 protein. The repertoire holds 550,000 to 750,000 distinct CDR3 sequences, around a fifth seen once, with approximately 3.7% in the top ten. Material: blood. Every receptor here comes from a man between 65 and 80 years old in good health.

This chain connects TRBV4-3 to TRBJ2-7; D is uncertain. Deletions cut 0 bases from V and 0 bases from J, with 9 bases between. This CDR3 has 15 amino acids. The germline CDR1 and CDR2 sequences are LGHNA and YSLEER. CDR3 bases: TGCGCCAGCAGCCAAGATCCGACCCTCTCCTACGAGCAGTACTTC. It translates to CASSQDPTLSYEQYF.

This clonotype came up a few times. A much larger clone lies a single base off, so this may be a read error. The chain is built from TRBV27 and TRBJ2-5; TRBD1 aligns across 8 bases. Germline V CDR1 and CDR2: MNHEY, SMNVEV (reference sequence). The CDR3 extends over 16 amino acids. As DNA, the CDR3 is TGTGCCAGCAGTTGGACCATCGGGACAGGTCAAGAGACCCAGCACTTC. Translation gives CASSWTIGTGQETQHF.

A few counts support this clonotype. The J gene is TRBJ2-1, the V gene TRBV27; no firm D call. V dropped 10 bases and J dropped 6 bases, with 16 bases sitting between them. CDR3 length equals 13 residues. Looked up from germline, CDR1 is MNHEY and CDR2 is SMNVEV (reference sequence). The CDR3 reads CATSSVSLNEQFF. The DNA of the CDR3 is TGTGCCACCTCTTCCGTCTCACTCAATGAGCAGTTCTTC.

This clonotype came up many times. V and J are TRBV11-2 and TRBJ1-1; D perhaps matches TRBD1 (6 bases). This CDR3 is built from 12 residues. Trimming took off 5 bases at V and 4 bases at J, with 8 bases between the two ends. The germline V gene encodes CDR1 SGHAT and CDR2 FQNNGV. The CDR3 DNA reads as TGTGCCAGCAGCGGGGACATCACTGAAGCTTTCTTT. Translating it yields CASSGDITEAFF.

This clonotype was observed a few times. This rearrangement joins TRBV2 to TRBJ2-5; D could derive from TRBD1 or TRBD2 (6 bases each). CDR1 is SNHLY, CDR2 FYNNEI, per germline. CDR3 size: 13 residues. V was shortened by 7 bases and J by 5 bases, with 14 bases between the two germline ends. In nucleotides, the CDR3 is TGTGCCAGCACCCTTTGGGGGGCCGAGACCCAGTACTTC. Its protein is CASTLWGAETQYF.

The V and J genes are TRBV10-3 and TRBJ2-5; D perhaps matches TRBD2 (5 bases). Trimming cost V 7 bases and J 4 bases, with 13 bases left between them. The CDR3 consists of 13 residues. Germline-derived CDR1 and CDR2 are ENHRY and SYGVKD. The CDR3 spells CAIKRVEGETQYF. The CDR3 coding sequence is TGTGCCATCAAACGGGTCGAGGGAGAGACCCAGTACTTC.

The V and J genes are TRBV18 and TRBJ1-1, with D maybe TRBD1 (5 bases). Germline V gene lookup returns CDR1 KGHSH and CDR2 LQKENI. Trimming stripped 2 bases from V and 0 bases from J, with 13 bases between. This CDR3 is built from 16 residues. The CDR3 sequence is CASSPAVGTVNTEAFF. The CDR3 nucleotides read TGTGCCAGCTCACCAGCGGTCGGGACCGTGAACACTGAAGCTTTCTTT. The whole variable domain, filled in from reference TRBV18 and TRBJ1-1, reads NAGVMQNPRHLVRRRGQEARLRCSPMKGHSHVYWYRQLPEEGLKFMVYLQKENIIDESGMPKERFSAEFPKEGPSILRIQQVVRGDSAAYFCASSPAVGTVNTEAFFGQGTRLTVV.

This clonotype has more than one count but fewer than ten. The chain has TRBV4-1 and TRBJ2-5; maybe TRBD2 (6 bases). The J call may be mistaken, given a closer DNA end match to TRBJ2-1. Germline CDR1 reads MGHRA; CDR2 reads YSYEKL. CDR3 length equals 16 residues. DNA for the CDR3: TGCGCCAGCAGCCAAAAGGCGATTGGGGGGAACAATGAGCAGTTCTTC. It specifies CASSQKAIGGNNEQFF.

This clonotype was counted a few times. The chain has TRBV20-1 and TRBJ1-1; D call uncertain. This CDR3 comprises 13 residues. V was cut by 5 bases and J by 0 bases, with 10 bases left in between. Germline values: CDR1 DFQATT, CDR2 SNEGSKA (reference sequence). The CDR3: CSASQIMNTEAFF. As DNA, the CDR3 is TGCAGTGCTTCACAAATCATGAACACTGAAGCTTTCTTT.

In the case of this clonotype: One end of the junction does not line up with germline, which may come from a read error. This chain links TRBV12-3 or TRBV12-4 with TRBJ2-5, with D unresolved. CDR3 length equals 15 residues. The CDR3 is CARSLGLFGEETQYF. CDR3 nucleotide sequence: TGTGCCCGCAGTTTAGGGCTCTTTGGGGAAGAGACCCAGTACTTC.

The chain is built from TRBV10-3 and TRBJ2-5; D is tentatively TRBD1 or TRBD2 (5 bases each). The V and J ends lost 5 bases and 2 bases respectively, with 9 bases between them. The CDR3 loop spans 13 amino acids. The germline V gene encodes CDR1 ENHRY and CDR2 SYGVKD. The CDR3 nucleotides read TGTGCCATCAGTCCGGGACGTCAAGAGACCCAGTACTTC. It yields the protein CAISPGRQETQYF.

This clonotype has ten or more counts. The rearrangement uses TRBV28 and TRBJ2-5, with a tentative D call TRBD2 (5 bases). The end of the DNA is better explained by TRBJ2-1, so the J call may be wrong. The CDR3 runs 14 residues. Germline V gene data show CDR1 as MDHEN and CDR2 as SYDVKM. The DNA of the CDR3 is TGTGCCAGCACCCCCTTGGACTCCGCCAATGAGCAGTTCTTC. Encoded protein: CASTPLDSANEQFF.

The genes are TRBV9 and TRBJ1-2; TRBD1 matches at 10 bases. CDR1 SGDLS and CDR2 YYNGEE come from the germline V gene. Unmatched junction bases numbered 9, after V lost 3 bases and J lost 7 bases. This CDR3 is built from 15 residues. The CDR3 sequence: CASSALGQGLGGYTF. The CDR3 nucleotides read TGTGCCAGCAGCGCACTGGGACAGGGGCTCGGTGGCTACACCTTC.

This clonotype was counted between two and nine times. Sequence at one end of the junction differs from germline and may be a read error. This chain joins TRBV20-1 and TRBJ2-5; D remains ambiguous. The length of the CDR3 is 11 residues. The germline V gene has CDR1 DFQATT and CDR2 SNEGSKA (reference sequence). CDR3 sequence (DNA): TGCTGTGCTAGAGATGGAGAGACCCAGTACTTC. This encodes CCARDGETQYF.

This clonotype turned up a few times. This chain connects TRBV20-1 to TRBJ2-7, with 12 bases matching TRBD2. The junction had 5 bases not matched to a gene; V was cut back by 3 bases and J by 2 bases. The germline CDR1 and CDR2 sequences are DFQATT and SNEGSKA (reference sequence). This CDR3 is 15 amino acids long. The CDR3 nucleotides read TGCAGTGCTAGTCCTAGCGGGAGGGTAGCCTACGAGCAGTACTTC. Its protein product is CSASPSGRVAYEQYF.

The V call is TRBV7-2, the J call TRBJ2-6, with a weak D call TRBD2 (5 bases). The germline gives CDR1 SGHTA, CDR2 FQGNSA. V shed 2 bases and J shed 0 bases, with 11 bases lying between them. The CDR3 is 17 residues long. The CDR3, as DNA: TGTGCCAGCAGCTTAAATGAGGGCTACTCTGGGGCCAACGTCCTGACTTTC. Encoded protein: CASSLNEGYSGANVLTF.

This clonotype has a count of ten or more. V is TRBV7-2 and J is TRBJ2-2; 7 bases are a match to TRBD1. V lost 5 bases to trimming and J lost 9 bases; unmatched junction nucleotides: 18. The CDR3 sequence is 17 residues long. Germline loops: CDR1 SGHTA, CDR2 FQGNSA. In nucleotides, the CDR3 is TGTGCCAGCAGCCAGAATTACGGGACAGCGAAGGACCGGGAGCTGTTTTTT. Translated: CASSQNYGTAKDRELFF.

In its sample, this clonotype was seen a few times. This chain uses TRBV20-1 with TRBJ2-7; 7 bases match TRBD2. V shed 5 bases and J 6 bases; nucleotides not matched to a gene: 13. Germline values: CDR1 DFQATT, CDR2 SNEGSKA (reference sequence). This CDR3 has 14 residues. The chain's CDR3 is CSAPGLLAAPEQYF. In nucleotides, the CDR3 is TGCAGTGCTCCTGGTTTGCTAGCGGCCCCCGAGCAGTACTTC.

This clonotype has more than one count but fewer than ten. The V and J genes are TRBV5-6 and TRBJ2-1; TRBD1 aligns across 12 bases. Germline V gives CDR1 SGHDT, CDR2 YYEEEE. The CDR3 totals 16 residues. V lost 0 bases to trimming and J lost 7 bases; unmatched junction nucleotides: 5. The CDR3 loop reads CASSLAGTGGKNEQFF. CDR3 nucleotides: TGTGCCAGCAGCTTGGCGGGGACAGGGGGCAAAAATGAGCAGTTCTTC.

There are a few counts of this clonotype. The chain combines TRBV24-1 with TRBJ2-1, with 11 bases lining up with TRBD2. CDR1 KGHDR and CDR2 SFDVKD come from the germline V gene. This CDR3 is built from 14 residues. Trimming at V came to 8 bases and at J to 4 bases, leaving 3 bases not matched to a gene. The CDR3 sequence: CATMVAGGYNEQFF. CDR3 sequence (DNA): TGTGCCACCATGGTAGCGGGAGGGTACAATGAGCAGTTCTTC.

This rearrangement joins TRBV7-2 to TRBJ2-3; TRBD2 might be the D (5 bases). Germline CDR1 SGHTA, CDR2 FQGNSA. V gave up 5 bases and J gave up 2 bases, with 17 bases separating them. CDR3 length: 16 residues. The CDR3 bases are TGTGCCAGCAGCCCGCTCGGGATCCTACTCACAGATACGCAGTATTTT. It yields the protein CASSPLGILLTDTQYF.

This clonotype was seen only a few times. The chain recombines TRBV6-5 with TRBJ2-3, with no clear D. The ends were cut back, 4 bases at V and 0 bases at J, with 11 bases in the middle. Germline V gene lookup returns CDR1 MNHEY and CDR2 SVGAGI. CDR3 length: 15 residues. The chain's CDR3 is CASSSNIPSTDTQYF. The CDR3 DNA follows: TGTGCCAGCAGTTCAAACATCCCTAGCACAGATACGCAGTATTTT.

The chain carries TRBV6-2 or TRBV6-3 and TRBJ2-3, with 8 bases that match TRBD2. CDR1 and CDR2 from the germline V gene are MNHEY and SVGEGT. The CDR3 runs to 15 residues. Trimming at V came to 6 bases and at J to 6 bases, leaving 11 bases not matched to a gene. The CDR3 here is CASRETGLGSDTQYF. As DNA, the CDR3 is TGTGCCAGCAGGGAAACGGGACTAGGAAGTGATACGCAGTATTTT.

J is TRBJ2-5 and V is TRBV12-3 or TRBV12-4, with 9 bases fitting TRBD1. The V segment lost 8 bases and the J segment 3 bases; nucleotides outside the gene matches: 13. CDR3 length: 16 residues. The CDR3 nucleotides read TGTGCCAGCTCCCGGGGGGACAGGGTTCCGGAAGAGACCCAGTACTTC. Protein product: CASSRGDRVPEETQYF.

This clonotype was recorded at least ten times. The genes are TRBV5-1 and TRBJ2-1; 7 bases align to TRBD2. The germline V gene encodes CDR1 SGHRS and CDR2 YFSETQ. CDR3 length equals 14 residues. V lost 4 bases, J lost 1 base, and 2 bases stayed unmatched. The CDR3: CASSAGDSYNEQFF. DNA for the CDR3: TGCGCCAGCAGCGCGGGAGATTCCTACAATGAGCAGTTCTTC.

As DNA, the CDR3 is TGCAGTGCTAGATATGAGGGGGGCCCCTACGAGCAGTACTTC. Its translation is CSARYEGGPYEQYF. The chain recombines TRBV20-1 with TRBJ2-1; D may be TRBD1 or TRBD2 (6 bases each). The tail of the sequence fits TRBJ2-7 better, so the J call may be wrong. There are 14 residues in the CDR3. Germline CDR1 reads DFQATT; CDR2 reads SNEGSKA (reference sequence).

There are many counts of this clonotype. The V call is TRBV6-2 or TRBV6-3, the J call TRBJ2-1; 7 positions agree with TRBD1. Trimming took 6 bases from V and 6 from J; bases not matched to a gene: 11. CDR3 length: 15 amino acids. The germline gives CDR1 MNHEY, CDR2 SVGEGT. CDR3 bases: TGTGCCAGCAGGCAATTCGGGACAGTAGGCAATGAGCAGTTCTTC. Its translation is CASRQFGTVGNEQFF.

The CDR3 sequence is CSASRTSGNHEQYF. In nucleotides, the CDR3 is TGCAGTGCTAGCCGGACTAGCGGGAACCACGAGCAGTACTTC. The rearrangement links TRBV20-1 to TRBJ2-5; TRBD2 agrees at 12 bases. The closer fit of TRBJ2-7 to the DNA end suggests the J call may be wrong. This CDR3 is built from 14 residues. Per the germline V gene, CDR1 is DFQATT and CDR2 is SNEGSKA (reference sequence).

The CDR3 sequence is CASSVGIGRGLTSGNTIYF. CDR3 nucleotide sequence: TGTGCCAGCAGCGTAGGTATTGGCAGGGGACTAACTTCTGGAAACACCATATATTTT. This sequence joins TRBV9 and TRBJ1-3; tentative D call: TRBD1 (6 bases). Trimming took off 0 bases at V and 1 base at J, with 20 bases between the two ends. Germline loops: CDR1 SGDLS, CDR2 YYNGEE. This CDR3 region has 19 residues.

This chain uses TRBV10-3 with TRBJ1-1; no definite D call. Germline CDR1 is ENHRY and CDR2 is SYGVKD. Trimming left V 5 bases short and J 1 base short, with 8 bases between. The CDR3 extends over 13 amino acids. Written as DNA, the CDR3 is TGTGCCATCAGTCCCGTCTCGAACACTGAAGCTTTCTTT. The encoded protein is CAISPVSNTEAFF.

This chain connects TRBV18 to TRBJ2-5; D unresolved. The CDR3 extends over 14 amino acids. In germline, CDR1 is KGHSH, CDR2 LQKENI. The V gene lost 2 bases and the J gene lost 2 bases, with 9 bases spanning the gap. The CDR3 coding sequence is TGTGCCAGCTCACCAGCAGGTCGACAAGAGACCCAGTACTTC. Its protein is CASSPAGRQETQYF.

This clonotype was detected a few times. The V call is TRBV12-3 or TRBV12-4, the J call TRBJ2-5; TRBD2 is a possible D gene (5 bases). The J call may be wrong; the DNA end is better matched by TRBJ2-7. The CDR3 consists of 16 residues. The CDR3 nucleotides read TGTGCCAGCAGTGCCTCCGGGGTGACACGGGCAAGCGAGCAGTACTTC. Protein: CASSASGVTRASEQYF.